A single sample gave rise to the 9 T cell receptor beta chains below, sequenced in a study of T cell responses to AZD1222 COVID-19 vaccine. Sequenced by immunoSEQ multiplex PCR; TCRdb stores in-frame clones only, minus some. This sample has about 150,000 clones, with just under 95% found just once. The material sequenced was peripheral blood, taken on day 0 of AZD1222 vaccination. These receptor sequences come from an adult in good health.

The rearrangement joins TRBV5-1 to TRBJ2-7; the match to TRBD2 covers 7 bases. The CDR3 totals 14 residues. The ends lost 0 bases at V and 5 bases at J; junction bases unmatched: 5. CDR1 is SGHRS, CDR2 YFSETQ, per germline. CDR3 in DNA: TGCGCCAGCAGCTTGGGGACTAGGGGCCACGAGCAGTACTTC. This codes for CASSLGTRGHEQYF.

This chain links TRBV5-6 with TRBJ2-7, with TRBD1 matching over 9 bases. This CDR3 spans 15 amino acids. Germline V gives CDR1 SGHDT, CDR2 YYEEEE. The V gene end was trimmed by 4 bases and the J gene end by 0 bases; junction bases not matched to a gene: 5. The CDR3 DNA follows: TGTGCCAGCAGCCCGGACAGGGGCCCCTCCTACGAGCAGTACTTC. Amino acids: CASSPDRGPSYEQYF. The variable domain in full, with the rest retrieved from reference TRBV5-6 and TRBJ2-7, is DAGVTQSPTHLIKTRGQQVTLRCSPKSGHDTVSWYQQALGQGPQFIFQYYEEEERQRGNFPDRFSGHQFPNYSSELNVNALLLGDSALYLCASSPDRGPSYEQYFGPGTRLTVT.

CDR3 region: CSVRQGGSNQPQHF. CDR3 nucleotides: TGCAGCGTTCGACAGGGAGGGAGCAATCAGCCCCAGCATTTT. The chain links TRBV29-1 to TRBJ1-5; 7 nucleotides agree with TRBD1. Trimming cost V 5 bases and J 1 base; bases outside gene matches: 5. The CDR3 has 14 residues. Germline V gene sequence: CDR1 SQVTM, CDR2 ANQGSEA.

The chain carries TRBV14 and TRBJ1-5; 11 bases align to TRBD1. The germline V gene encodes CDR1 SGHDN and CDR2 FVKESK. V trimming: 0 bases; J trimming: 7 bases; junction bases outside the gene matches: 20. The length of the CDR3 is 21 residues. CDR3 in amino acids: CASSQDRIWGQGEEECQPQHF. CDR3 sequence (DNA): TGTGCCAGCAGCCAAGATCGTATCTGGGGACAGGGGGAGGAGGAATGCCAGCCCCAGCATTTT.

The chain combines TRBV7-3 with TRBJ2-3; 9 positions agree with TRBD2. The CDR3 covers 15 residues. The junction had 7 bases not matched to a gene; V was cut back by 5 bases and J by 4 bases. Germline CDR1 SGHTA, CDR2 FQGTGA. The CDR3 bases are TGTGCCAGCAGCCCCCAGCGGGGGGTCGCAGATACGCAGTATTTT. Its protein is CASSPQRGVADTQYF.

The rearrangement joins TRBV5-1 to TRBJ1-2; weak D call: TRBD1 (6 bases). The CDR3 is made up of 15 amino acids. The germline V gene has CDR1 SGHRS and CDR2 YFSETQ. Trimming removed 4 bases from V and 4 bases from J, with 17 bases in between. CDR3 in amino acids: CASSPGQPSGYGYTF. The DNA of the CDR3 is TGCGCCAGCAGCCCTGGACAGCCGAGTGGCTATGGCTACACCTTC.

The CDR3 is CASSSTASGEKLFF. The CDR3, as DNA: TGTGCCAGCAGTTCGACAGCGTCGGGTGAAAAACTGTTTTTT. The chain carries TRBV11-2 and TRBJ1-4, with D maybe TRBD1 (5 bases). The CDR3 spans 14 residues. Germline CDR1 and CDR2: SGHAT and FQNNGV. Trimming left V 6 bases short and J 7 bases short, with 15 bases between.

This clone came up once. The CDR3 sequence is CASGSWGTGELFF. CDR3 bases: TGTGCTAGTGGTTCTTGGGGCACCGGGGAGCTGTTTTTT. V gene TRBV12-5 combines with J gene TRBJ2-2; D gene ambiguous. V was pared by 4 bases and J by 4 bases, with 7 bases between. The CDR3 runs to 13 residues. CDR1 is LGHNT and CDR2 is FRNRAP in the germline V gene.

CDR3 bases: TGTGCCAGCAGTACACTTAATACCCGGTACAATGAGCAGTTCTTC. It is translated as CASSTLNTRYNEQFF. The rearrangement joins TRBV7-9 to TRBJ2-1, with no clear D. This CDR3 is 15 amino acids long. Germline assignment: CDR1 SEHNR and CDR2 FQNEAQ (reference sequence). The V and J ends lost 6 bases and 4 bases respectively, with 16 bases between them.